Listed below are T cell receptor beta chains from one sample, sequenced in a study of cytomegalovirus exposure and HLA in healthy donors. Repertoires were generated with immunoSEQ multiplex PCR, while TCRdb's copy carries only in-frame clones and drops some. The table shows about 130,000 clones, with more than 9% occurring only once. What was sequenced was PBMCs. The receptor source for this set is a woman aged 18-29 years in good health and CMV-seropositive. The CDR3 runs from the conserved cysteine through the conserved F or W. D genes are given only for firm matches. Only some rows state a clone size, as once, few, many or a class for expanded clones.

J | size | V | D | DNA | CDR3
TRBJ2-1 | few | TRBV4-1 | . | TGCGCCAGCAGCCAAGTAGATCAGGGTACGGATGAGCAGTTCTTC | CASSQVDQGTDEQFF
TRBJ1-1 | few | TRBV14 | . | TGTGCCAGCAGCCAAGACAGTCTGATGACGAGGGAAGGCCTTACCTTTTTCATGAACACTGAAGCTTTCTTT | CASSQDSLMTREGLTFFMNTEAFF
TRBJ1-3 | few | TRBV5-1 | . | TGCGCCAGCAGCCTCTCAGGTTCCTTGGACAGTCCGGATTCTGGAAACACCATATATTTT | CASSLSGSLDSPDSGNTIYF
TRBJ1-2 | few | TRBV29-1 | TRBD1 | TGCAGCGTTGAATGGGCAGGGGGCTATGGCTACACCTTC | CSVEWAGGYGYTF
TRBJ1-2 | . | TRBV9 | TRBD1 | TGTGCCAGCAGCGTAGCTGTGGGACAGGGAGCCAGTGGCTACACCTTC | CASSVAVGQGASGYTF
TRBJ2-7 | . | TRBV18 | TRBD1 | TGTGCCAGCTCACCGAGACAGGGGGTCTACGAGCAGTACTTC | CASSPRQGVYEQYF
TRBJ2-7 | . | TRBV19 | TRBD1 | TGTGCCAGTAGTGCCCGGGACAGGGGCTACGAGCAGTACTTC | CASSARDRGYEQYF
TRBJ1-4 | . | TRBV7-9 | TRBD1 | TGTGCCAGCAGCCCAGGACAGGCCTCTAATGAAAAACTGTTTTTT | CASSPGQASNEKLFF
TRBJ2-1 | few | TRBV5-6 | TRBD1 | TGTGCCAGCAGCTTGGCGGACAGGGCCTACAATGAGCAGTTCTTC | CASSLADRAYNEQFF
TRBJ2-7 | few | TRBV6-1 | . | TGTGCCAGTAGTCTCCAGTGGGAGCAGTACTTC | CASSLQWEQYF
TRBJ2-3 | few | TRBV2 | TRBD2 | TGTGCCTCTAAGAGGGCTAGCGGGACGGGGGATACGCAGTATTTT | CASKRASGTGDTQYF
TRBJ1-4 | . | TRBV7-6 | . | TGTGCCAGCAGCTTAGTTTACGGTGAAAAACTGTTTTTT | CASSLVYGEKLFF
TRBJ1-1 | . | TRBV7-2 | . | TGTGCCAGCAGCTTATATGTTGAAGCTTTCTTT | CASSLYVEAFF
TRBJ2-1 | few | TRBV11-3 | TRBD2 | TGTGCCAGCAGCTTAGATCCTAGCGGGACATCTGAGCAGTTCTTC | CASSLDPSGTSEQFF
TRBJ2-7 | few | TRBV29-1 | TRBD1 | TGCAGCGTTAGACAGGGAGATTACGAGCAGTACTTC | CSVRQGDYEQYF
TRBJ2-2 | . | TRBV5-4 | . | TGTGCCAGCAGCCTCCGGACTGGTAACACCGGGGAGCTGTTTTTT | CASSLRTGNTGELFF
TRBJ1-2 | few | TRBV6-6 | . | TGTGCCAGCAGTTACGGGAGGGATTATGGCTACACCTTC | CASSYGRDYGYTF
TRBJ1-4 | few | TRBV7-3 | TRBD1 | TGTGCCAGCAGCTTAAACAGGGGTGAAAAACTGTTTTTT | CASSLNRGEKLFF
TRBJ2-7 | few | TRBV7-8 | . | TGTGCCAGCAGCTTACTGTCCAGCGAGCAGTACTTC | CASSLLSSEQYF
TRBJ2-5 | few | TRBV12-2 | . | TGTGCAAGTCGCCCTCTCCCGCCGGGACAGAGGGGAGAGACCCAGTACTTC | CASRPLPPGQRGETQYF
TRBJ1-4 | . | TRBV6-1 | TRBD1 | TGTGCCAGCACTCCAACCGGGACAGGGGGCGGAAAACTGTTTTTT | CASTPTGTGGGKLFF
TRBJ2-7 | few | TRBV7-3 | TRBD1 | TGTGCCAGCAGCACGGACAGGTTCTACGAGCAGTACTTC | CASSTDRFYEQYF
TRBJ2-1 | many | TRBV13 | . | TGTGCCAGCAGCTCCTCGGGGAGGGGGACCGATGAGCAGTTCTTC | CASSSSGRGTDEQFF
TRBJ1-2 | . | TRBV28 | . | TGTGCCAGCAGTTCTGGGGGGGGAAACTATGGCTACACCTTC | CASSSGGGNYGYTF
TRBJ1-1 | few | TRBV30 | . | TGTGCCTGGAGTGTATTGGCCACCCACACTGAAGCTTTCTTT | CAWSVLATHTEAFF
TRBJ2-2 | few | TRBV5-1 | TRBD1 | TGCGCCAGCAGCCCGGGACAGGTCCGCACCGGGGAGCTGTTTTTT | CASSPGQVRTGELFF
TRBJ2-2 | . | TRBV7-3 | . | TGTGCCAGCAGCCCTGGCGGTCCCGGGGAGCTGTTTTTT | CASSPGGPGELFF
TRBJ1-3 | . | TRBV5-4 | TRBD1 | TGTGCCAGCAGCTTGGCGGGACAGAAATCTGGAAACACCATATATTTT | CASSLAGQKSGNTIYF